These 11 T cell receptor beta chains were sequenced from one sample in a study of shared clonotypes between healthy human individuals. Profiled with immunoSEQ multiplex PCR; TCRdb holds only in-frame clones, not every one. The sample records some 1 million clones, 60% to 80% being singletons. The specimen was memory CD4+ T cells sorted from blood. Subset reported: CD45RA-negative fraction. The origin of the receptors is a man aged 18 to 30 in good health.

The chain recombines TRBV5-1 with TRBJ2-7, with D uncertain. Germline CDR1 and CDR2: SGHRS and YFSETQ. Trimming shortened V by 0 bases and J by 0 bases, and 10 bases separated the two germline ends. The CDR3 length is 15 residues. The CDR3 coding sequence is TGCGCCAGCAGCTTGGTCGCGACATCCTCCTACGAGCAGTACTTC. It codes for CASSLVATSSYEQYF.

This chain uses TRBV23-1 with TRBJ2-7; D is possibly TRBD1 (6 bases). TRBV23-1 is an ORF for which the function is uncertain. The ends were cut back, 10 bases at V and 4 bases at J, with 14 bases in the middle. The CDR3 is made up of 12 amino acids. The CDR3 region has the DNA TGCGCCAATTCGGACAGATTGTACGAGCAGTACTTC. Translating gives CANSDRLYEQYF.

The chain is built from TRBV7-2 and TRBJ2-5, with 9 nucleotides matching TRBD2. CDR3 length: 16 residues. Trimming at V came to 1 base and at J to 5 bases, leaving 8 bases not matched to a gene. The V gene's germline CDR1 is SGHTA and CDR2 FQGNSA. CDR3 protein: CASSLEGGGALETQYF. DNA for the CDR3: TGTGCCAGCAGCTTAGAGGGCGGGGGGGCCCTGGAGACCCAGTACTTC.

The CDR3 here is CASSTSGWETQYF. DNA of the CDR3: TGTGCCAGCTCAACCTCAGGGTGGGAGACCCAGTACTTC. The chain combines TRBV18 with TRBJ2-5; tentatively, D is TRBD1 (5 bases). This CDR3 comprises 13 residues. The germline gives CDR1 KGHSH, CDR2 LQKENI. Trimming cost V 5 bases and J 5 bases, with 12 bases left between them.

This rearrangement joins TRBV2 to TRBJ1-4, with a tentative D call TRBD1 (6 bases). Germline V gives CDR1 SNHLY, CDR2 FYNNEI. Deletions cut 5 bases from V and 6 bases from J, with 13 bases between. The CDR3 contains 14 residues. The chain's CDR3 is CASSTGSGHEKLFF. As DNA, the CDR3 is TGTGCCAGCAGTACAGGGTCCGGTCATGAAAAACTGTTTTTT.

This chain links TRBV4-1 with TRBJ2-7, with D uncertain. This CDR3 region has 16 residues. Germline lookup yields CDR1 MGHRA and CDR2 YSYEKL. Trimming left V 1 base short and J 1 base short, with 14 bases between. The CDR3 here is CASSQVTFPISYEQYF. CDR3 DNA: TGCGCCAGCAGCCAAGTGACGTTTCCTATTTCCTACGAGCAGTACTTC.

In its sample, this clone was seen a few times. The chain has TRBV11-2 and TRBJ2-1; no definite D call. The CDR3 runs 12 residues. Looked up from germline, CDR1 is SGHAT and CDR2 is FQNNGV. V lost 0 bases to trimming and J lost 9 bases, with 6 bases between them. CDR3: CASSLEYGEQFF. DNA for the CDR3: TGTGCCAGCAGCTTAGAGTATGGTGAGCAGTTCTTC.

The V call is TRBV30, the J call TRBJ2-1, with 10 bases identical to TRBD2. This CDR3 spans 12 amino acids. V was clipped by 4 bases and J by 8 bases; unmatched bases: 2. The germline V gene has CDR1 GTSNPN and CDR2 SVGIG (reference sequence). As DNA, the CDR3 is TGTGCCTGGACTAGCGGGAGTGATGAGCAGTTCTTC. Encoded protein: CAWTSGSDEQFF.

The chain employs TRBV14 and TRBJ1-1, with D possibly TRBD1 on 6 matching bases. Between the trimmed V and J ends, which lost 0 bases and 10 bases, there was a span of 12 bases. This CDR3 region has 13 residues. Germline V gene data show CDR1 as SGHDN and CDR2 as FVKESK. CDR3 sequence: CASSQDVSGAAFF. The CDR3 DNA follows: TGTGCCAGCAGCCAAGATGTGTCAGGGGCAGCTTTCTTT.

The table lists this clone with many counts. At one of its ends the junction is not consistent with the germline gene, which may arise from a read error. The chain has TRBV7-7 and TRBJ2-2; no definite D call. The CDR3 contains 12 residues. Germline V CDR1 and CDR2: SSHAT, FNYEAQ (reference sequence). CDR3 DNA: TGTGCTAGCAGTCAAGGATCCGGGGAGCTGTTTTTT. Amino acid sequence: CASSQGSGELFF.

This rearrangement joins TRBV5-1 to TRBJ1-1; D gene uncertain. CDR3 size: 15 residues. Germline CDR1 reads SGHRS; CDR2 reads YFSETQ. V lost 2 bases and J lost 5, with 16 bases in between. DNA for the CDR3: TGCGCCAGCAGCTTTTCGGAAGGGTCGGTGACTGAAGCTTTCTTT. It specifies CASSFSEGSVTEAFF.